The 9 T cell receptor beta chains in this list originate from one sample, sequenced in a study of cytomegalovirus exposure and HLA in healthy donors. The study ran its PCR with 60 Vbeta and 13 Jbeta primers. The table came from immunoSEQ multiplex PCR; TCRdb's copy has only in-frame clones and leaves some out. The sample includes 150,000 to 200,000 clones, 84% of them seen just once. The sample comprised PBMCs. The source of these receptors is a girl aged 5-17 years in good health and CMV-seropositive.

The chain has TRBV5-1 and TRBJ2-5, with 13 bases that match TRBD2. This CDR3 has 18 residues. The ends lost 4 bases at V and 5 bases at J; junction bases unmatched: 14. The germline CDR1 and CDR2 sequences are SGHRS and YFSETQ. The CDR3 loop is CASSPEPTSGGMWETQYF. The CDR3 DNA sequence: TGCGCCAGCAGCCCTGAACCGACTAGCGGGGGGATGTGGGAGACCCAGTACTTC.

The V and J genes are TRBV6-1 and TRBJ2-1, with TRBD1 matching 7 bases. There are 19 residues in the CDR3. Germline CDR1 reads MNHNS; CDR2 reads SASEGT. The V gene end was trimmed by 2 bases and the J gene end by 0 bases; junction bases not matched to a gene: 13. CDR3 amino acids: CASSETGTDEGSSYNEQFF. The CDR3 bases are TGTGCCAGCAGTGAAACTGGGACAGATGAAGGGAGCTCCTACAATGAGCAGTTCTTC.

The chain has TRBV7-9 and TRBJ1-1, with TRBD1 matching over 7 bases. The CDR3 loop spans 14 amino acids. Unmatched junction bases numbered 1, after V lost 1 base and J lost 2 bases. Germline V CDR1 and CDR2: SEHNR, FQNEAQ (reference sequence). The CDR3 sequence is CASSLGQGNTEAFF. For the CDR3, the DNA is TGTGCCAGCAGCTTAGGACAGGGCAACACTGAAGCTTTCTTT.

J is TRBJ2-7 and V is TRBV6-1; D is unresolved. The CDR3 is made up of 14 amino acids. V lost 7 bases and J 2 bases, leaving 15 bases between the germline ends. CDR1 is MNHNS and CDR2 is SASEGT in the germline V gene. The CDR3, as DNA: TGTGCCAGCAACCCCACAGTTGGCCCCTACGAGCAGTACTTC. It codes for CASNPTVGPYEQYF.

The gene calls are TRBV29-1 and TRBJ1-1; the match to TRBD1 covers 7 bases. Germline V CDR1 and CDR2: SQVTM, ANQGSEA. Trimming at V came to 4 bases and at J to 1 base, leaving 0 bases not matched to a gene. This CDR3 region has 12 residues. CDR3 DNA sequence: TGCAGCGTTGGGACAGGGAACACTGAAGCTTTCTTT. It codes for CSVGTGNTEAFF.

The chain combines TRBV7-9 with TRBJ2-5; D is uncertain. Trimming took off 2 bases at V and 1 base at J, with 17 bases between the two ends. CDR1 and CDR2 (germline): SEHNR, FQNEAQ (reference sequence). There are 17 residues in the CDR3. CDR3 sequence (DNA): TGTGCCAGCAGCTTATCTCGAGCGAGACTGCGCCAAGAGACCCAGTACTTC. This gives the protein CASSLSRARLRQETQYF.

The chain recombines TRBV10-3 with TRBJ1-1, with 7 bases fitting TRBD1. J was trimmed by 0 bases and V by 11 bases; bases with no gene match: 6. CDR3 length equals 13 residues. Germline V lookup: CDR1 ENHRY, CDR2 SYGVKD. The CDR3 nucleotides are TGTGCCTCGGGGACAGAGGTGAACACTGAAGCTTTCTTT. The encoded protein is CASGTEVNTEAFF.

The J gene is TRBJ1-2, the V gene TRBV11-3; D is perhaps TRBD1 (5 bases). The CDR3 spans 15 residues. V was pared by 4 bases and J by 4 bases, with 16 bases between. Germline CDR1 is SGHNT and CDR2 is YENEEA. The CDR3 loop is CASSSSVAGAYGYTF. Here the CDR3 DNA reads TGTGCCAGCAGCTCTAGCGTCGCTGGGGCCTATGGCTACACCTTC.

This chain links TRBV4-2 with TRBJ1-5; 9 bases map to TRBD1. The CDR3 length is 15 residues. Per the germline V gene, CDR1 is LGHNA and CDR2 is YNFKEQ. V lost 4 bases and J lost 5; bases outside the gene matches: 6. As DNA, the CDR3 is TGTGCCAGCAGCCCCGGGGGACAGGGCGATCAGCCCCAGCATTTT. Its translation is CASSPGGQGDQPQHF.